One sample yielded the 13 T cell receptor beta chains listed below, sequenced in a study of cytomegalovirus exposure and HLA in healthy donors. The assay was immunoSEQ multiplex PCR, and TCRdb's table has in-frame clones only and misses some. Of a few hundred thousand clones listed, 86% are singletons. The source material was PBMCs. The receptors originated from a young woman in good health and CMV-seronegative.

The CDR3 reads CASSYPRDRAYYEQYF. In DNA, the CDR3 is TGTGCCAGCAGTTACCCCCGGGACAGGGCTTACTACGAGCAGTACTTC. The chain employs TRBV28 and TRBJ2-7; 9 bases match TRBD1. Germline CDR1 is MDHEN and CDR2 is SYDVKM. V dropped 4 bases and J dropped 3; count of bases not matched to a gene: 10. The CDR3 spans 16 residues.

This chain connects TRBV28 to TRBJ2-7; tentatively, D is TRBD1 (5 bases). The germline CDR1 and CDR2 sequences are MDHEN and SYDVKM. The length of the CDR3 is 12 residues. V was clipped by 11 bases and J by 6 bases, with 17 bases between them. The CDR3 is CACQRGGREQYF. CDR3 nucleotides: TGTGCCTGTCAAAGGGGCGGCCGCGAGCAGTACTTC.

V usage is TRBV2 and J usage is TRBJ2-7, with D maybe TRBD2 (5 bases). Trimming took off 7 bases at V and 7 bases at J, with 11 bases between the two ends. From germline, CDR1 is SNHLY and CDR2 FYNNEI. This CDR3 region has 11 residues. This chain's CDR3 is CASIGVGEQYF. In nucleotides, the CDR3 is TGTGCCAGCATCGGGGTAGGGGAGCAGTACTTC. Variable domain in full (rest from reference TRBV2 and TRBJ2-7): EPEVTQTPSHQVTQMGQEVILRCVPISNHLYFYWYRQILGQKVEFLVSFYNNEISEKSEIFDDQFSVERPDGSNFTLKIRSTKLEDSAMYFCASIGVGEQYFGPGTRLTVT.

The V call is TRBV7-3, the J call TRBJ1-1, with unresolved D. Germline values: CDR1 SGHTA, CDR2 FQGTGA. This CDR3 has 15 amino acids. V lost 2 bases and J 1 base, leaving 11 bases between the germline ends. The CDR3 region has the DNA TGTGCCAGCAGCTTATCAGTTCTTTCGAACACTGAAGCTTTCTTT. This sequence encodes CASSLSVLSNTEAFF.

This clone has just one count. This rearrangement joins TRBV11-2 to TRBJ1-1, with 11 bases lining up with TRBD1. V gave up 1 base and J gave up 1 base; unmatched junction bases: 2. Germline V gene data show CDR1 as SGHAT and CDR2 as FQNNGV. This CDR3 contains 16 residues. In DNA form, the CDR3 reads TGTGCCAGCAGCTTAGGGACAGGGGGCAGGAACACTGAAGCTTTCTTT. It translates to CASSLGTGGRNTEAFF.

This clone appeared once. The chain couples TRBV15 to TRBJ2-4; weak D call: TRBD2 (6 bases). Trimming stripped 5 bases from V and 2 bases from J, with 13 bases between. The CDR3 runs 15 residues. Germline CDR1 reads LNHNV; CDR2 reads YYDKDF (reference sequence). As DNA, the CDR3 is TGTGCCACCAGCGGCGCGGGAATTCCCAAAAACATTCAGTACTTC. Its translation is CATSGAGIPKNIQYF.

The V gene is TRBV6-1, the J gene TRBJ2-7, with 7 bases fitting TRBD2. The junction had 9 bases not matched to a gene; V was cut back by 0 bases and J by 4 bases. The CDR3 spans 16 residues. CDR1 and CDR2 (germline): MNHNS, SASEGT. DNA of the CDR3: TGTGCCAGCAGTGAAGCGGCGGGGGTAAAGGTTTACGAGCAGTACTTC. This gives the protein CASSEAAGVKVYEQYF.

V gene TRBV4-1 combines with J gene TRBJ1-4; D may be TRBD1 (5 bases). Germline V gene sequence: CDR1 MGHRA, CDR2 YSYEKL. V was trimmed by 6 bases and J by 9 bases, leaving 17 bases between them. This CDR3 spans 14 amino acids. The CDR3 DNA reads TGCGCCAGCAGTCCAGTGACAGAGCCCCAAAAACTGTTTTTT. Protein sequence: CASSPVTEPQKLFF.

V and J are TRBV18 and TRBJ2-3; TRBD1 agrees at 12 bases. The CDR3 spans 18 residues. J lost 3 bases, V lost 5 bases, and 12 bases had no gene match. The germline V gene has CDR1 KGHSH and CDR2 LQKENI. The CDR3 spells CASSNRYGTGGSTDTQYF. The CDR3 DNA is TGTGCCAGCTCAAATCGTTACGGGACAGGGGGCTCGACAGATACGCAGTATTTT.

The V and J genes are TRBV5-4 and TRBJ2-6; TRBD1 is a possible D gene (6 bases). The CDR3 length is 16 residues. V shed 0 bases and J shed 2 bases, with 9 bases lying between them. Germline assignment: CDR1 SGHNT and CDR2 YYREEE (reference sequence). The CDR3 here is CASSLGAGAGANVLTF. The CDR3 DNA sequence: TGTGCCAGCAGCTTGGGGGCAGGGGCTGGGGCCAACGTCCTGACTTTC.

The chain has TRBV6-1 and TRBJ1-1; D gene ambiguous. Trimming removed 4 bases at V and 5 bases at J, with 14 bases between. The V gene's germline CDR1 is MNHNS and CDR2 SASEGT. There are 14 residues in the CDR3. The CDR3 DNA follows: TGTGCCAGCAGTGTTGGAGGGAGAGGGACTGAAGCTTTCTTT. Protein: CASSVGGRGTEAFF.

The CDR3 region is CASSLIAGDRNTEAFF. The CDR3 bases are TGTGCCAGCAGCTTAATTGCAGGGGATCGGAACACTGAAGCTTTCTTT. The chain links TRBV7-7 to TRBJ1-1; the D gene is possibly TRBD1 (6 bases). Germline V CDR1 and CDR2: SSHAT, FNYEAQ (reference sequence). This CDR3 comprises 16 residues. With 2 bases removed from V and 1 base from J, the gap between germline ends came to 14 bases.

This clone was seen once. The chain recombines TRBV6-1 with TRBJ1-2, with 9 bases fitting TRBD1. Per the germline V gene, CDR1 is MNHNS and CDR2 is SASEGT. The trim removed 1 base at V and 0 bases at J, leaving 9 bases unmatched. This CDR3 has 18 amino acids. This chain's CDR3 is CASSEGTGGIFSNYGYTF. The DNA of the CDR3 is TGTGCCAGCAGTGAAGGAACAGGGGGCATTTTTTCTAACTATGGCTACACCTTC.